One sample yielded the 7 T cell receptor beta chains listed below, sequenced in a study of T cell responses to AZD1222 COVID-19 vaccine. The table came from immunoSEQ multiplex PCR; TCRdb's copy has only in-frame clones and leaves some out. Of about 150,000 clones detected, around nine tenths appear once; the ten largest clones hold approximately 1.5%. This sample comprised peripheral blood, obtained 28 days after the second AZD1222 dose. Receptors were obtained from an adult who received the AZD1222 COVID-19 vaccine.

The chain carries TRBV5-1 and TRBJ2-5; 15 nucleotides align to TRBD2. V trimming: 4 bases; J trimming: 2 bases; junction bases outside the gene matches: 9. Germline CDR1 is SGHRS and CDR2 is YFSETQ. The CDR3 length is 18 residues. Written as DNA, the CDR3 is TGCGCCAGCAGCGCGTGGGGACTAGCGGGGGGCGAACAAGAGACCCAGTACTTC. This translates into CASSAWGLAGGEQETQYF.

The CDR3 loop is CASSYPPNTEAFF. CDR3 nucleotide sequence: TGTGCCAGCAGTTACCCTCCGAACACTGAAGCTTTCTTT. The chain is built from TRBV6-6 and TRBJ1-1, with unresolved D. CDR3 length: 13 amino acids. With 2 bases removed from V and 1 base from J, the gap between germline ends came to 5 bases. Germline V gene lookup returns CDR1 MNHNY and CDR2 SVGAGI (reference sequence).

The rearrangement links TRBV12-3 or TRBV12-4 to TRBJ1-2; the D is unclear. The CDR3 spans 13 residues. Trimming pared 9 bases from V and 3 bases from J, leaving 14 bases between. CDR3 nucleotides: TGTGCCAGTCGATTTTTATCCGACTATGGCTACACCTTC. The encoded protein is CASRFLSDYGYTF.

As for this clone: Its ends do not fully match the called genes, so a read error is possible. The chain joins TRBV7-8 to TRBJ1-6, with 8 bases matching TRBD1. The CDR3 has 13 amino acids. The germline V gene has CDR1 SGHVS and CDR2 FQNEAQ. The CDR3 region has the DNA TGTGCCAGCAGCTCCGGACAGGGTTCAGCCCTCCACTTT. This sequence encodes CASSSGQGSALHF.

This chain joins TRBV20-1 and TRBJ2-7; D is uncertain. CDR1 and CDR2 (germline): DFQATT, SNEGSKA (reference sequence). The V gene lost 3 bases and the J gene lost 2 bases, with 17 bases spanning the gap. The CDR3 is 15 amino acids. The CDR3 loop is CSASTKGKAAYEQYF. CDR3 in DNA: TGCAGTGCTAGTACCAAAGGGAAGGCGGCCTACGAGCAGTACTTC.

CDR3 in DNA: TGTGCCAGCAGCACAGGGAGGTCTGGGGCCAACGTCCTGACTTTC. Translated: CASSTGRSGANVLTF. This chain joins TRBV27 and TRBJ2-6; D assignment may be TRBD1 or TRBD2 (6 bases each). The CDR3 is made up of 15 amino acids. The ends were cut back, 6 bases at V and 1 base at J, with 10 bases in the middle. Germline V gene data show CDR1 as MNHEY and CDR2 as SMNVEV (reference sequence). The whole variable domain, remainder taken from reference TRBV27 and TRBJ2-6, is EAQVTQNPRYLITVTGKKLTVTCSQNMNHEYMSWYRQDPGLGLRQIYYSMNVEVTDKGDVPEGYKVSRKEKRNFPLILESPSPNQTSLYFCASSTGRSGANVLTFGAGSRLTVL.

The chain couples TRBV19 to TRBJ1-2; TRBD1 agrees at 7 bases. CDR1 and CDR2 from the germline V gene are LNHDA and SQIVND (reference sequence). CDR3 length equals 15 residues. V lost 5 bases to trimming and J lost 8 bases; unmatched junction nucleotides: 14. CDR3 in amino acids: CASSPPPDREGGYTF. The CDR3 nucleotides read TGTGCCAGTAGTCCCCCCCCCGACAGGGAGGGGGGCTACACCTTC.